These 18 T cell receptor beta chains were all obtained from the same sample, sequenced in a study of blood T cell repertoires in COVID-19. Clones were read by immunoSEQ multiplex PCR, and TCRdb kept only the in-frame ones, dropping some. Altogether about 75,000 clones are present, 80% to 90% being singletons, with the ten largest covering approximately 6.4%. Specimen: peripheral blood. The receptor set was obtained from a woman between 50 and 59 years old with acute or convalescent COVID-19.

This sequence joins TRBV6-5 and TRBJ2-2, with D uncertain. The CDR3 contains 15 residues. V was shortened by 3 bases and J by 0 bases, with 8 bases between the two germline ends. CDR1 is MNHEY and CDR2 is SVGAGI in the germline V gene. The CDR3 coding sequence is TGTGCCAGCAGTTATACATTCGCGAACACCGGGGAGCTGTTTTTT. Encoded protein: CASSYTFANTGELFF.

The rearrangement links TRBV19 to TRBJ2-1; 7 nucleotides match TRBD1. The CDR3 runs to 15 residues. CDR1 and CDR2 from the germline V gene are LNHDA and SQIVND (reference sequence). After removal of 3 bases from V and 3 bases from J, the junction contained 5 bases not matched to a gene. The CDR3 is CASSIFTGDYNEQFF. As DNA, the CDR3 is TGTGCCAGTAGTATCTTTACAGGGGACTACAATGAGCAGTTCTTC.

V gene TRBV21-1 combines with J gene TRBJ2-7; the table's D gene call, TRBD2, was not cross checked with the DNA. TRBV21-1 is annotated as a pseudogene. CDR3 length equals 14 residues. The CDR3 bases are TGTGCCCTTATAGGGCCCCTGGGAGGCTACGAGCAGTACTTC. This sequence encodes CALIGPLGGYEQYF.

V usage is TRBV24-1 and J usage is TRBJ2-1; D is ambiguous. Trimming removed 6 bases at V and 7 bases at J, with 9 bases between. CDR3 length: 12 amino acids. Germline V gene sequence: CDR1 KGHDR, CDR2 SFDVKD. This CDR3 reads CATSQTRNEQFF. For the CDR3, the DNA is TGTGCCACCAGTCAAACGCGGAATGAGCAGTTCTTC.

CDR3 loop: CASSPPSGGNTEAFF. The CDR3 bases are TGCGCCAGCAGCCCCCCAAGCGGTGGAAACACTGAAGCTTTCTTT. The chain is built from TRBV4-1 and TRBJ1-1, with unresolved D. The CDR3 loop spans 15 amino acids. Germline lookup yields CDR1 MGHRA and CDR2 YSYEKL. Deletions cut 4 bases from V and 2 bases from J, with 14 bases between.

The rearrangement joins TRBV29-1 to TRBJ2-1; D is perhaps TRBD2 (6 bases). Trimming pared 6 bases from V and 4 bases from J, leaving 13 bases between. CDR3 length: 13 amino acids. Per germline, CDR1 SQVTM and CDR2 ANQGSEA. CDR3 nucleotides: TGCAGCGTGGGTGCGGGGCCTTACAATGAGCAGTTCTTC. It translates to CSVGAGPYNEQFF.

This chain uses TRBV11-2 with TRBJ1-2; D gene ambiguous. This CDR3 is built from 14 residues. V shed 4 bases and J shed 7 bases, with 16 bases lying between them. The germline CDR1 and CDR2 sequences are SGHAT and FQNNGV. Here the CDR3 DNA reads TGTGCCAGCAGCTCTGACACAAGTGTTCGTGGCTACACCTTC. This sequence encodes CASSSDTSVRGYTF. The full variable domain, completed using reference TRBV11-2 and TRBJ1-2, is EAGVAQSPRYKIIEKRQSVAFWCNPISGHATLYWYQQILGQGPKLLIQFQNNGVVDDSQLPKDRFSAERLKGVDSTLKIQPAKLEDSAVYLCASSSDTSVRGYTFGSGTRLTVV.

The chain carries TRBV28 and TRBJ1-6; 8 nucleotides agree with TRBD1. The CDR3 consists of 14 residues. Germline CDR1 MDHEN, CDR2 SYDVKM. The J segment lost 7 bases and the V segment lost 5 bases, leaving 4 bases of the junction unmatched. CDR3 amino acids: CASSPGQENSPLHF. CDR3 bases: TGTGCCAGCAGTCCGGGACAGGAGAATTCACCCCTCCACTTT. The full variable domain, in which reference TRBV28 and TRBJ1-6 provide the parts outside the CDR3, is DVKVTQSSRYLVKRTGEKVFLECVQDMDHENMFWYRQDPGLGLRLIYFSYDVKMKEKGDIPEGYSVSREKKERFSLILESASTNQTSMYLCASSPGQENSPLHFGNGTRLTVT.

V is TRBV5-1 and J is TRBJ2-6; possibly TRBD2 for D (5 bases). V lost 6 bases to trimming and J lost 3 bases, with 7 bases between them. Germline CDR1 is SGHRS and CDR2 is YFSETQ. There are 13 residues in the CDR3. CDR3 region: CASTEGGANVLTF. The DNA of the CDR3 is TGCGCCAGCACCGAGGGTGGGGCCAACGTCCTGACTTTC.

The rearrangement uses TRBV6-5 and TRBJ1-3; maybe TRBD1 (6 bases). The V end lost 6 bases, the J end lost 5 bases, and 17 bases lay between the germline ends. Germline V gene sequence: CDR1 MNHEY, CDR2 SVGAGI. This CDR3 comprises 15 residues. CDR3 loop: CASSPRWGGRNTIYF. The CDR3 nucleotides read TGTGCCAGCAGCCCCCGGTGGGGGGGCAGAAACACCATATATTTT.

The chain couples TRBV27 to TRBJ2-1, with 9 nucleotides matching TRBD2. Germline values: CDR1 MNHEY, CDR2 SMNVEV (reference sequence). CDR3 length: 16 residues. Trimming cost V 0 bases and J 9 bases; bases outside gene matches: 9. CDR3 DNA: TGTGCCAGCAGTTTATCGACGCGGGGGGGCCAGGGTGAGCAGTTCTTC. Protein sequence: CASSLSTRGGQGEQFF.

The CDR3 nucleotides are TGTGCCAGCAGTATGGGAGGTCTAGCGGGACGGGGAGAGACCCAGTACTTC. This codes for CASSMGGLAGRGETQYF. This chain joins TRBV7-2 and TRBJ2-5, with 9 bases identical to TRBD2. The CDR3 spans 17 residues. Germline CDR1 SGHTA, CDR2 FQGNSA. V lost 6 bases to trimming and J lost 4 bases; unmatched junction nucleotides: 15.

The V and J genes are TRBV19 and TRBJ2-3, with 7 nucleotides matching TRBD1. With 5 bases clipped from V and 4 bases from J, the junction kept 6 bases outside the gene matches. The CDR3 is 14 amino acids. The germline V gene has CDR1 LNHDA and CDR2 SQIVND (reference sequence). CDR3 in DNA: TGTGCCAGTAGTCCAAGACAGGGCCCAGATACGCAGTATTTT. Protein: CASSPRQGPDTQYF.

This clone was seen a single time. The gene calls are TRBV2 and TRBJ1-1, with D uncertain. Per the germline V gene, CDR1 is SNHLY and CDR2 is FYNNEI. Trimming removed 6 bases from V and 1 base from J, with 9 bases in between. The CDR3 sequence is 13 residues long. The CDR3 spells CASRPAGNTEAFF. The CDR3 nucleotides are TGTGCCAGCAGGCCGGCAGGGAACACTGAAGCTTTCTTT.

This chain joins TRBV12-3 or TRBV12-4 and TRBJ1-1; D is ambiguous. This CDR3 spans 13 amino acids. V was cut by 3 bases and J by 3 bases, with 8 bases left in between. The chain's CDR3 is CASSFWEDTEAFF. The CDR3 nucleotides read TGTGCCAGCAGTTTTTGGGAGGACACTGAAGCTTTCTTT.

The CDR3 region is CASSQRTGFGTGELFF. CDR3 DNA: TGTGCCAGCAGCCAACGGACAGGGTTCGGGACCGGGGAGCTGTTTTTT. J is TRBJ2-2 and V is TRBV7-8, with TRBD1 matching 8 bases. V lost 5 bases and J lost 5; bases outside the gene matches: 10. CDR1 is SGHVS, CDR2 FQNEAQ, per germline. The CDR3 length is 16 residues.

The chain uses TRBV6-6 and TRBJ2-7; 9 bases map to TRBD1. Losses at the gene ends were 6 bases for V and 5 bases for J; bases not matched to a gene: 11. This CDR3 region has 15 residues. From germline, CDR1 is MNHNY and CDR2 SVGAGI (reference sequence). CDR3 amino acids: CASRILQGAKDEQYF. The CDR3 DNA sequence: TGTGCCAGCAGGATCTTACAGGGGGCCAAGGACGAGCAGTACTTC.

J is TRBJ1-2 and V is TRBV3-1 (or the pseudogene TRBV3-2); D gene unclear. Between the trimmed V and J ends, which lost 5 bases and 6 bases, there was a span of 13 bases. The CDR3 contains 13 residues. CDR1 and CDR2 (germline): LGHDT, YNNKEL (reference sequence). The CDR3 nucleotides are TGTGCCAGCAGCGGACTTACAGTCCATGGCTACACCTTC. Translated, it gives CASSGLTVHGYTF.